This T cell receptor (beta chain) was documented in a study of T cell changes during pregnancy in multiple sclerosis. Sequenced by immunoSEQ multiplex PCR; TCRdb stores in-frame clones only, minus some. This table has 30,000 to 45,000 clones, approximately 90% appearing once. The CDR3 contains 14 residues. The germline V and J ends were trimmed by 1 base and 5 bases, with 8 bases remaining between them. CDR1 is SGHTA and CDR2 is FQGNSA in the germline V gene. Material: peripheral blood, obtained before pregnancy. The rearrangement links TRBV7-2 to TRBJ2-2; D gene ambiguous. The receptor's source is a female donor with multiple sclerosis, enrolled in a pregnancy study. In DNA form, the CDR3 reads TGTGCCAGCAGCTTAGGGTCCCGGACCGGGGAGCTGTTTTTT. This encodes CASSLGSRTGELFF.